The TCR beta chain under discussion was sequenced for a study of regulatory T cells in long-lasting Graves disease. The authors built TCR beta libraries using iRepertoire HTBI primers and Arm-PCR of CDR3 regions. TCRdb re-analysed the multiplex PCR reads in MiXCR, keeping a single row per CDR3 protein. The sample carries roughly 350,000 distinct CDR3 sequences, 15% to 20% recorded once. The time point was: newly diagnosed GD, antithyroid drugs for less than 3 months. PBMCs provided the RNA from which the TCR library was made. V lost 4 bases, J lost 2 bases, and 11 bases lay in between. The CDR3 totals 14 residues. Germline V gene lookup returns CDR1 LGHDT and CDR2 YNNKEL (reference sequence). These data were likewise used in another study, on T cells in Graves' hyperthyroidism and ophthalmopathy.

The starting material was peripheral blood mononuclear cells (PBMCs), obtained at new diagnosis, from a patient treated with antithyroid drugs. The rearrangement links TRBV3-1 to TRBJ2-5, with D possibly TRBD1 on 5 matching bases. The source of this sequence is a woman under 30 with Graves disease. CDR3 protein: CASSPWTTQETQYF. CDR3 sequence (DNA): TGTGCCAGCAGCCCCTGGACAACTCAAGAGACCCAGTACTTC.